The 9 T cell receptor beta chains below all came from one sample that was sequenced in a study of blood T cell repertoires in COVID-19. Method: immunoSEQ multiplex PCR; TCRdb's copy keeps in-frame clones and lacks some. The top ten clones hold around 5.8% of a sample with around 57,000 clones, around four fifths of them seen once. Sequencing was carried out using peripheral blood. These receptors were taken from a woman between 65 and 79 years old with acute or convalescent COVID-19.

The gene calls are TRBV2 and TRBJ1-1; 8 bases line up with TRBD1. The CDR3 runs to 13 residues. The ends lost 6 bases at V and 1 base at J; junction bases unmatched: 1. Germline values: CDR1 SNHLY, CDR2 FYNNEI. The CDR3 spells CASRQGGNTEAFF. In DNA, the CDR3 is TGTGCCAGCAGACAGGGGGGGAACACTGAAGCTTTCTTT.

CDR3 DNA: TGTGCCAGCAGCTTAATTCAGGGTTGGACTGAAGCTTTCTTT. Encoded protein: CASSLIQGWTEAFF. The chain combines TRBV11-2 with TRBJ1-1, with D possibly matching TRBD1 (5 bases). The CDR3 contains 14 residues. The germline gives CDR1 SGHAT, CDR2 FQNNGV. With 2 bases removed from V and 5 bases from J, the gap between germline ends came to 12 bases.

The rearrangement joins TRBV2 to TRBJ2-7; TRBD1 aligns across 9 bases. This CDR3 has 17 residues. V was pared by 6 bases and J by 4 bases, with 16 bases of the junction left unmatched. The germline gives CDR1 SNHLY, CDR2 FYNNEI. CDR3 loop: CASRDRGVTKDPYEQYF. The DNA of the CDR3 is TGTGCCAGCAGGGACAGGGGCGTAACTAAGGACCCATACGAGCAGTACTTC. Filled out from reference TRBV2 and TRBJ2-7, the complete variable domain reads EPEVTQTPSHQVTQMGQEVILRCVPISNHLYFYWYRQILGQKVEFLVSFYNNEISEKSEIFDDQFSVERPDGSNFTLKIRSTKLEDSAMYFCASRDRGVTKDPYEQYFGPGTRLTVT.

The table lists this clone with a count of one. The chain recombines TRBV4-1 with TRBJ2-1, with 11 bases matching TRBD2. This CDR3 is built from 18 residues. J was trimmed by 4 bases and V by 2 bases; bases with no gene match: 10. Looked up from germline, CDR1 is MGHRA and CDR2 is YSYEKL. The CDR3 DNA reads TGCGCCAGCAGCCAACTACTAGCGGGGGTCCACTGGTACAATGAGCAGTTCTTC. Amino acids: CASSQLLAGVHWYNEQFF.

The V gene is TRBV5-5, the J gene TRBJ2-5; D call uncertain. Looked up from germline, CDR1 is SGHKS and CDR2 is YYEKEE (reference sequence). The CDR3 consists of 14 residues. Trimming took off 0 bases at V and 5 bases at J, with 11 bases between the two ends. This CDR3 is CASSLVQSQETQYF. CDR3 coding DNA: TGTGCCAGCAGCTTGGTGCAGTCCCAGGAGACCCAGTACTTC.

This clone was detected only a few times. The chain couples TRBV19 to TRBJ2-1; tentative D call: TRBD1 (5 bases). Per germline, CDR1 LNHDA and CDR2 SQIVND (reference sequence). Trimming cost V 5 bases and J 7 bases, with 24 bases left between them. This CDR3 is built from 17 residues. CDR3: CASSLYPIGQGSNEQFF. CDR3 bases: TGTGCCAGTAGTTTATACCCTATAGGGCAGGGTTCTAATGAGCAGTTCTTC. Drawing the rest from reference TRBV19 and TRBJ2-1, the complete variable domain is DGGITQSPKYLFRKEGQNVTLSCEQNLNHDAMYWYRQDPGQGLRLIYYSQIVNDFQKGDIAEGYSVSREKKESFPLTVTSAQKNPTAFYLCASSLYPIGQGSNEQFFGPGTRLTVL.

The V and J genes are TRBV7-2 and TRBJ2-2; 11 bases match TRBD2. The CDR3 is 15 residues long. The V segment lost 3 bases and the J segment 6 bases; nucleotides outside the gene matches: 3. Germline loops: CDR1 SGHTA, CDR2 FQGNSA. CDR3 bases: TGTGCCAGCAGCTTTAGCGGGGGGGTCCCCGGGGAGCTGTTTTTT. This codes for CASSFSGGVPGELFF.

There are a few counts of this clone. V gene TRBV2 combines with J gene TRBJ2-3, with D unclear. Germline V lookup: CDR1 SNHLY, CDR2 FYNNEI. This CDR3 has 15 amino acids. V lost 6 bases and J 3 bases, leaving 16 bases between the germline ends. Written as DNA, the CDR3 is TGTGCCAGCAGGGTGGAGTACCCCGATACAGATACGCAGTATTTT. Translated, it gives CASRVEYPDTDTQYF.

The sample holds one count of this clone. The chain employs TRBV5-5 and TRBJ2-3, with D maybe TRBD1 (6 bases). CDR1 is SGHKS and CDR2 is YYEKEE in the germline V gene (reference sequence). Trimming pared 2 bases from V and 1 base from J, leaving 8 bases between. The CDR3 is 14 residues long. The CDR3 DNA reads as TGTGCCAGCAGCTTTTCAGGGGGCACAGATACGCAGTATTTT. Translated, it gives CASSFSGGTDTQYF.